Below are 32 T cell receptor beta chains sequenced from a single sample in a study of regulatory T cells in long-lasting Graves disease. Sequencing libraries for TCR beta were prepared with iRepertoire HTBI primers and Arm-PCR of CDR3 regions. TCRdb re-called the multiplex PCR reads through MiXCR, storing one row per CDR3 protein. The data hold around 450,000 distinct CDR3 sequences, with around 15% observed a single time. Documented time point: newly diagnosed GD, antithyroid drugs for less than 3 months. Extracted RNA from PBMCs served as the source of the TCR library. These data were also reused for a study on T cells in Graves' hyperthyroidism and ophthalmopathy.

Material: peripheral blood mononuclear cells (PBMCs), obtained at new diagnosis, from a patient treated with antithyroid drugs. The receptors shown here come from a man aged 40-49 years with Graves disease.

About this clonotype itself: Since a much larger clone is just one base distant, this may be a read error. The chain couples TRBV20-1 to TRBJ2-5; the D gene is possibly TRBD2 (6 bases). Trimming removed 3 bases from V and 11 bases from J, with 25 bases in between. Per the germline V gene, CDR1 is DFQATT and CDR2 is SNEGSKA (reference sequence). This CDR3 is built from 15 residues. The CDR3 region is CSARHSSVSYNEQYF. The CDR3, as DNA: TGCAGTGCTAGGCACTCTAGCGTTTCCTACAATGAGCAGTACTTC.

The V gene is TRBV20-1, the J gene TRBJ2-4, with 9 bases aligning to TRBD2. The CDR3 runs to 13 residues. Germline V CDR1 and CDR2: DFQATT, SNEGSKA (reference sequence). V shed 6 bases, J shed 8 bases, and the junction held 8 bases outside the gene matches. CDR3 coding DNA: TGCAGTGCGCTGAATAGCGGGAGTGACATTCAGTACTTC. Translating gives CSALNSGSDIQYF.

The CDR3 DNA sequence: TGTGCCATCATGAGCGGGACAGATGAAAAACTGTTTTTT. This sequence encodes CAIMSGTDEKLFF. This chain uses TRBV10-3 with TRBJ1-4; 7 bases map to TRBD1. V trimming: 7 bases; J trimming: 6 bases; junction bases outside the gene matches: 5. Per germline, CDR1 ENHRY and CDR2 SYGVKD. This CDR3 has 13 amino acids.

This clonotype was detected a few times. The V call is TRBV10-3, the J call TRBJ2-3; unclear D gene. The CDR3 length is 12 residues. Trimming left V 6 bases short and J 2 bases short, with 6 bases between. CDR1 is ENHRY, CDR2 SYGVKD, per germline. CDR3 sequence: CAIRTPTDTQYF. The CDR3 DNA sequence: TGTGCCATCAGGACTCCCACAGATACGCAGTATTTT.

This clonotype was counted ten times or more. The chain joins TRBV7-9 to TRBJ2-7, with D possibly TRBD1 on 5 matching bases. CDR3 size: 14 residues. Germline assignment: CDR1 SEHNR and CDR2 FQNEAQ (reference sequence). The germline V and J ends were trimmed by 5 bases and 0 bases, with 11 bases remaining between them. As DNA, the CDR3 is TGTGCCAGCAGCCCCGGAGACAGCTCCTACGAGCAGTACTTC. It codes for CASSPGDSSYEQYF.

V gene TRBV11-2 combines with J gene TRBJ2-5, with a weak D call TRBD1 (6 bases). Germline V gene data show CDR1 as SGHAT and CDR2 as FQNNGV. The ends were cut back, 0 bases at V and 1 base at J, with 9 bases in the middle. The CDR3 is 15 amino acids. As DNA, the CDR3 is TGTGCCAGCAGCTTAGATGGACAGTTCCAAGAGACCCAGTACTTC. Encoded protein: CASSLDGQFQETQYF.

This clonotype occurred many times. The rearrangement links TRBV10-2 to TRBJ1-1; D remains unclear. The CDR3 is made up of 11 amino acids. Germline V gene sequence: CDR1 WSHSY, CDR2 SAAADI. Trimming pared 6 bases from V and 4 bases from J, leaving 6 bases between. The CDR3 sequence is CASRGITEAFF. The DNA for the CDR3 is TGCGCCAGCAGGGGTATCACTGAAGCTTTCTTT.

This clonotype was recorded at least ten times. V and J are TRBV10-3 and TRBJ2-6, with 7 bases that match TRBD1. This CDR3 has 15 amino acids. V gave up 6 bases and J gave up 1 base; unmatched junction bases: 3. Per germline, CDR1 ENHRY and CDR2 SYGVKD. DNA for the CDR3: TGTGCCATCAGCGAACAGGGGTCTGGGGCCAACGTCCTGACTTTC. This encodes CAISEQGSGANVLTF.

This clonotype was found many times. The rearrangement joins TRBV11-1 to TRBJ2-7; no clear D. Germline V gene sequence: CDR1 SGHAT, CDR2 FQDESV (reference sequence). The CDR3 is 14 amino acids. Trimming removed 1 base from V and 0 bases from J, with 7 bases in between. CDR3 sequence: CASSLVGNSYEQYF. The DNA for the CDR3 is TGTGCCAGCAGCTTAGTAGGAAACTCCTACGAGCAGTACTTC.

Ten or more counts support this clonotype. V and J are TRBV10-3 and TRBJ2-1, with D possibly being TRBD2 (5 bases). The CDR3 consists of 15 residues. Germline values: CDR1 ENHRY, CDR2 SYGVKD. Trimming removed 0 bases at V and 7 bases at J, with 13 bases between. In DNA form, the CDR3 reads TGTGCCATCAGTGAGTCAGGCCAAGCGGTGAATGAGCAGTTCTTC. Its protein product is CAISESGQAVNEQFF.

This clonotype appeared many times. The gene calls are TRBV7-3 and TRBJ2-7, with TRBD2 matching over 8 bases. The CDR3 runs to 15 residues. Germline loops: CDR1 SGHTA, CDR2 FQGTGA. With 2 bases clipped from V and 4 bases from J, the junction kept 7 bases outside the gene matches. Written as DNA, the CDR3 is TGTGCCAGCAGCTTAGCGGGAGGCCAGATGTACGAGCAGTACTTC. Amino acids: CASSLAGGQMYEQYF.

A few counts support this clonotype. The genes are TRBV24-1 and TRBJ1-5; D remains ambiguous. There are 13 residues in the CDR3. CDR1 and CDR2 (germline): KGHDR, SFDVKD. Between the trimmed V and J ends, which lost 5 bases and 2 bases, there was a span of 6 bases. In DNA, the CDR3 is TGTGCCACCAGTGCGGCCGGCAATCAGCCCCAGCATTTT. Residues: CATSAAGNQPQHF.

This clonotype appeared many times. In nucleotides, the CDR3 is TGTGCCAGCAGCTTACAAATCAATCTGGCGGGAGCCTTTGAGCAGTTCTTC. Encoded protein: CASSLQINLAGAFEQFF. The chain has TRBV11-2 and TRBJ2-1, with 7 bases aligning to TRBD2. This CDR3 has 17 amino acids. Germline CDR1 reads SGHAT; CDR2 reads FQNNGV. The V segment lost 2 bases and the J segment 9 bases; nucleotides outside the gene matches: 16.

In this sample, this clonotype turned up many times. V is TRBV2 and J is TRBJ1-1; D is uncertain. Per the germline V gene, CDR1 is SNHLY and CDR2 is FYNNEI. The CDR3 is 14 residues long. V was shortened by 4 bases and J by 1 base, with 10 bases between the two germline ends. This CDR3 is CASSAFTENTEAFF. The CDR3 DNA is TGTGCCAGCAGTGCCTTTACCGAGAACACTGAAGCTTTCTTT.

The chain carries TRBV5-4 and TRBJ1-1; TRBD1 matches 7 bases. CDR1 is SGHNT and CDR2 is YYREEE in the germline V gene (reference sequence). The V gene end was trimmed by 4 bases and the J gene end by 4 bases; junction bases not matched to a gene: 7. CDR3 length: 14 residues. The chain's CDR3 is CASSPYRGVTEAFF. The CDR3 DNA follows: TGTGCCAGCAGCCCTTACAGGGGTGTCACTGAAGCTTTCTTT. The entire variable domain, with the rest obtained from reference TRBV5-4 and TRBJ1-1, is as follows: ETGVTQSPTHLIKTRGQQVTLRCSSQSGHNTVSWYQQALGQGPQFIFQYYREEENGRGNFPPRFSGLQFPNYSSELNVNALELDDSALYLCASSPYRGVTEAFFGQGTRLTVV.

The table lists this clonotype with many counts. The chain links TRBV20-1 to TRBJ2-3; no clear D gene. Germline values: CDR1 DFQATT, CDR2 SNEGSKA (reference sequence). There are 12 residues in the CDR3. Trimming removed 5 bases at V and 4 bases at J, with 10 bases between. The CDR3 is CSAGLLADTQYF. CDR3 DNA sequence: TGCAGTGCTGGGTTGTTAGCAGATACGCAGTATTTT.

The chain recombines TRBV5-1 with TRBJ2-2, with 11 bases lining up with TRBD2. This CDR3 is 16 amino acids long. The V gene's germline CDR1 is SGHRS and CDR2 YFSETQ. The V gene end was trimmed by 4 bases and the J gene end by 7 bases; junction bases not matched to a gene: 9. In DNA form, the CDR3 reads TGCGCCAGCAGCAGGGGGACTAGCGGTGCGGTCGGGGAGCTGTTTTTT. This codes for CASSRGTSGAVGELFF. The full variable domain, completed using reference TRBV5-1 and TRBJ2-2, is KAGVTQTPRYLIKTRGQQVTLSCSPISGHRSVSWYQQTPGQGLQFLFEYFSETQRNKGNFPGRFSGRQFSNSRSEMNVSTLELGDSALYLCASSRGTSGAVGELFFGEGSRLTVL.

This clonotype was counted at least ten times. The rearrangement joins TRBV20-1 to TRBJ1-1; D is perhaps TRBD1 (6 bases). The V and J ends lost 0 bases and 4 bases respectively, with 15 bases between them. The length of the CDR3 is 15 residues. Germline V gene lookup returns CDR1 DFQATT and CDR2 SNEGSKA (reference sequence). The DNA of the CDR3 is TGCAGTGCTAGAGATTCGGGGGGCCTTAGCACTGAAGCTTTCTTT. This codes for CSARDSGGLSTEAFF.

V is TRBV28 and J is TRBJ2-7; D is unclear. Trimming removed 7 bases at V and 2 bases at J, with 12 bases between. The CDR3 has 13 amino acids. CDR1 and CDR2 from the germline V gene are MDHEN and SYDVKM. CDR3 sequence reads: CASKSTYPYEQYF. In nucleotides, the CDR3 is TGTGCCAGCAAGTCGACCTATCCCTACGAGCAGTACTTC.

In its sample, this clonotype was seen many times. V gene TRBV30 combines with J gene TRBJ1-2; 8 bases agree with TRBD1. Losses at the gene ends were 7 bases for V and 4 bases for J; bases not matched to a gene: 8. Germline CDR1 GTSNPN, CDR2 SVGIG (reference sequence). This CDR3 contains 13 residues. In nucleotides, the CDR3 is TGTGCCTCCAACCCAGGGGGCGGCTATGGCTACACCTTC. This codes for CASNPGGGYGYTF. The full variable domain, rest sourced from reference TRBV30 and TRBJ1-2, is SQTIHQWPATLVQPVGSPLSLECTVEGTSNPNLYWYRQAAGRGLQLLFYSVGIGQISSEVPQNLSASRPQDRQFILSSKKLLLSDSGFYLCASNPGGGYGYTFGSGTRLTVV.

In its sample, this clonotype was seen a few times. The CDR3 loop is CATSDLRGGELFF. The CDR3 DNA is TGTGCCACCAGTGATTTGAGGGGCGGGGAGCTGTTTTTT. The chain links TRBV24-1 to TRBJ2-2, with a weak D call TRBD1 (5 bases). This CDR3 spans 13 amino acids. V dropped 0 bases and J dropped 7 bases, with 5 bases sitting between them. Germline V gene data show CDR1 as KGHDR and CDR2 as SFDVKD.

Comments on this clonotype: Germline is not matched at one junction end, which may reflect a read error. The genes are TRBV5-1 and TRBJ2-7, with 7 bases lining up with TRBD1. The CDR3 is 13 residues long. The germline V gene encodes CDR1 SGHRS and CDR2 YFSETQ. The CDR3 nucleotides are TGCGCCAGAAGCTTGGGACAGAGCTACGAGCAGTACTTC. Translation: CARSLGQSYEQYF. The full variable domain, rest sourced from reference TRBV5-1 and TRBJ2-7, is KAGVTQTPRYLIKTRGQQVTLSCSPISGHRSVSWYQQTPGQGLQFLFEYFSETQRNKGNFPGRFSGRQFSNSRSEMNVSTLELGDSALYLCARSLGQSYEQYFGPGTRLTVT.

This clonotype was detected many times. As DNA, the CDR3 is TGCAGTGCTAGACGGGAGGGCCGCGGGGATACGCAGTATTTT. As protein: CSARREGRGDTQYF. V and J are TRBV20-1 and TRBJ2-3, with TRBD2 matching 8 bases. The CDR3 covers 14 residues. The germline gives CDR1 DFQATT, CDR2 SNEGSKA (reference sequence). Losses at the gene ends were 2 bases for V and 6 bases for J; bases not matched to a gene: 7.

This clonotype was detected ten times or more. The V call is TRBV6-1, the J call TRBJ2-7; 8 bases are a match to TRBD1. The CDR3 has 15 residues. V shed 7 bases and J 1 base; nucleotides not matched to a gene: 9. CDR1 is MNHNS, CDR2 SASEGT, per germline. The CDR3 here is CASTTGQGRSYEQYF. The CDR3 bases are TGTGCCAGCACCACTGGACAGGGACGATCCTACGAGCAGTACTTC.

This clonotype was seen ten or more times. The rearrangement links TRBV7-9 to TRBJ2-1, with 8 bases identical to TRBD1. CDR3 size: 17 residues. J was trimmed by 2 bases and V by 5 bases; bases with no gene match: 11. From germline, CDR1 is SEHNR and CDR2 FQNEAQ (reference sequence). Here the CDR3 DNA reads TGTGCCAGCAGCCCAGCCGCTAACAGGGGGGCCTACAATGAGCAGTTCTTC. Translated: CASSPAANRGAYNEQFF.

This clonotype has more than one count but fewer than ten. The chain has TRBV10-3 and TRBJ2-3; D remains ambiguous. Per the germline V gene, CDR1 is ENHRY and CDR2 is SYGVKD. There are 14 residues in the CDR3. V was shortened by 3 bases and J by 1 base, with 8 bases between the two germline ends. The CDR3 sequence is CAISEGEGTDTQYF. CDR3 bases: TGTGCCATCAGTGAAGGCGAGGGCACAGATACGCAGTATTTT.

The chain couples TRBV30 to TRBJ1-5; D gene uncertain. The V gene's germline CDR1 is GTSNPN and CDR2 SVGIG (reference sequence). The V end lost 0 bases, the J end lost 1 base, and 7 bases lay between the germline ends. The CDR3 runs to 14 residues. The CDR3 bases are TGTGCCTGGAGTGTACCGGGGAGCAATCAGCCCCAGCATTTT. It encodes CAWSVPGSNQPQHF.

This clonotype was counted a few times. This chain uses TRBV24-1 with TRBJ2-4; the match to TRBD1 covers 11 bases. Germline CDR1 and CDR2: KGHDR and SFDVKD. This CDR3 has 14 amino acids. V shed 4 bases, J shed 9 bases, and the junction held 4 bases outside the gene matches. CDR3 loop: CATSDPGTGGIQYF. CDR3 in DNA: TGTGCCACCAGTGACCCCGGGACAGGGGGCATTCAGTACTTC.

This clonotype came up many times. The chain recombines TRBV6-2 or TRBV6-3 with TRBJ2-5; D is unresolved. CDR1 is MNHEY, CDR2 SVGEGT, per germline. CDR3 size: 14 residues. The V end lost 0 bases, the J end lost 9 bases, and 14 bases lay between the germline ends. In nucleotides, the CDR3 is TGTGCCAGCAGTTACTCCGCAAGAAGTGAGGCCCAGTACTTC. This sequence encodes CASSYSARSEAQYF.

This clonotype was seen repeatedly, ten times or more. This rearrangement joins TRBV5-1 to TRBJ1-1; maybe TRBD1 (5 bases). Germline values: CDR1 SGHRS, CDR2 YFSETQ. With 0 bases removed from V and 3 bases from J, the gap between germline ends came to 12 bases. The CDR3 runs to 15 residues. For the CDR3, the DNA is TGCGCCAGCAGCTTGGGATGGGGCGCGGACACTGAAGCTTTCTTT. Amino acid sequence: CASSLGWGADTEAFF.

With respect to this clonotype: One end of the junction varies from germline; a read error may be responsible. The chain links TRBV5-1 to TRBJ2-1; tentative D call: TRBD2 (6 bases). The V gene's germline CDR1 is SGHRS and CDR2 YFSETQ. CDR3 size: 18 residues. Written as DNA, the CDR3 is TGTGCCAGCAGCCAAGGTCGCGGGAAAGGGTCCTCCTACAATGAGCAGTTCTTC. Amino acids: CASSQGRGKGSSYNEQFF.

The chain couples TRBV20-1 to TRBJ2-1; 8 nucleotides agree with TRBD2. Germline CDR1 and CDR2: DFQATT and SNEGSKA (reference sequence). This CDR3 has 15 amino acids. Unmatched junction bases numbered 8, after V lost 0 bases and J lost 7 bases. CDR3 sequence: CSARDVPGGGNEQFF. The CDR3 nucleotides read TGCAGTGCTAGAGATGTTCCCGGGGGGGGGAATGAGCAGTTCTTC.